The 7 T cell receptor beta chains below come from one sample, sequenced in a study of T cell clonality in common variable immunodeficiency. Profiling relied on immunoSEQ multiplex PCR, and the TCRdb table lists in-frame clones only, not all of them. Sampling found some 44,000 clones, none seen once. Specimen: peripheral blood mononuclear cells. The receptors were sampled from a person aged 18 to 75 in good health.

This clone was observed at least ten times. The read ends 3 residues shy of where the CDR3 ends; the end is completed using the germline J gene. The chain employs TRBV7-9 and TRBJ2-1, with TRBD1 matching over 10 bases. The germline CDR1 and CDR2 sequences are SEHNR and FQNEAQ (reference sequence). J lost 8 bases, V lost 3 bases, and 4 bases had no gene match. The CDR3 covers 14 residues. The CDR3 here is CASSLRQGAYEQFF. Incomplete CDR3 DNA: TGTGCCAGCAGCTTGAGACAGGGGGCCTATGAG.

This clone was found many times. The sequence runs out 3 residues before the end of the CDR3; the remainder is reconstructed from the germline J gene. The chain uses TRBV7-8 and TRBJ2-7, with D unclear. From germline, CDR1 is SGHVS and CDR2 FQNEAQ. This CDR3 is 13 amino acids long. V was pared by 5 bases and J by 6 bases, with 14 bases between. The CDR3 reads CASSAYDGGEQYF. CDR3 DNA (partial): TGTGCCAGCAGCGCCTACGACGGCGGCGAG.

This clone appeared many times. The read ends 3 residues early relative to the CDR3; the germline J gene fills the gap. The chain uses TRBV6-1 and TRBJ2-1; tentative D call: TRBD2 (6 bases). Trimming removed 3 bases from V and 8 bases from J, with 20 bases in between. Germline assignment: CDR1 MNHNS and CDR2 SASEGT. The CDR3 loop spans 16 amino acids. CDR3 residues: CASSETLARSRDEQFF. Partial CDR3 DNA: TGTGCCAGCAGTGAGACTCTAGCGCGGAGCAGGGATGAG.

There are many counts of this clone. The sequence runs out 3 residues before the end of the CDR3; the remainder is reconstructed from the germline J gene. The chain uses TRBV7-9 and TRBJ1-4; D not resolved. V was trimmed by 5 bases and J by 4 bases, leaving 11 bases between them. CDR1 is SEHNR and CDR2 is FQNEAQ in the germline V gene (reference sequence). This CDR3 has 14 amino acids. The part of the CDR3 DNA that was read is TGTGCCAGCAGCCCGGACGGACTTAATGAAAAA. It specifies CASSPDGLNEK. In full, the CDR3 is CASSPDGLNEKLFF.

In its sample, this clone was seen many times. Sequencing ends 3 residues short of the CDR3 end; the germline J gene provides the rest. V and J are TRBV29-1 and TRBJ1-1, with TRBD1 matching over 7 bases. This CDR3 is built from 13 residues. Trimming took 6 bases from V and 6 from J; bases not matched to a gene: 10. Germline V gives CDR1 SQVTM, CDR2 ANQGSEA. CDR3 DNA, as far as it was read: TGCAGCGTACCACAGGGGAGAGGCGCTGAA. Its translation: CSVPQGRGAE. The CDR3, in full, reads CSVPQGRGAEAFF.

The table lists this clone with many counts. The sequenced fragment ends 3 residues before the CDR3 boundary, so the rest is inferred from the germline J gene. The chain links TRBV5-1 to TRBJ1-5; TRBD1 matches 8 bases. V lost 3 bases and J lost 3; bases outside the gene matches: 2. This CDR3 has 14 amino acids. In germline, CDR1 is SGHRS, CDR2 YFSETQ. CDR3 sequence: CASSSGQDNQPQHF. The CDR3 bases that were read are TGCGCCAGCAGCTCGGGACAGGACAATCAGCCC.

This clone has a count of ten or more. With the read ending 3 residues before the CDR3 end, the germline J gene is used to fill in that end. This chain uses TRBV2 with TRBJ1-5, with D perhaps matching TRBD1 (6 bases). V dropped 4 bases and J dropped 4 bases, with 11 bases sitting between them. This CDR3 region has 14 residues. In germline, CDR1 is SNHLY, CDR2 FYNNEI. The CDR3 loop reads CASSAGTLNQPQHF. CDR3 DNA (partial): TGTGCCAGCAGTGCAGGGACACTGAATCAGCCC. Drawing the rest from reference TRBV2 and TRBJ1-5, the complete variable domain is EPEVTQTPSHQVTQMGQEVILRCVPISNHLYFYWYRQILGQKVEFLVSFYNNEISEKSEIFDDQFSVERPDGSNFTLKIRSTKLEDSAMYFCASSAGTLNQPQHFGDGTRLSIL.